This paragraph reports one T cell receptor (beta chain). These data originate in a study of T-cell memory formation after mild COVID-19. Whole-study context: The study found TCR clusters largely donor specific.

Using its own MiXCR run on the 5' RACE reads, TCRdb lists one record per CDR3 protein. The sample consists of 150,000 to 200,000 distinct CDR3 sequences, about a fifth of them appearing once. V lost 4 bases to trimming and J lost 2 bases, with 8 bases between them. This CDR3 spans 13 amino acids. CDR1 and CDR2 (germline): SGHTA, FQGTGA. The genes are TRBV7-3 and TRBJ2-5; the D is unclear. The sequencing input was PBMCs or a T cell subset sorted from them (not recorded which). The origin of this receptor is a young man who had mild COVID-19 (a few samples of this study predate the infection). Cell type and time point are not known. The CDR3 loop reads CASSSMGQETQYF. The CDR3 coding sequence is TGTGCCAGCAGCTCGATGGGACAAGAGACCCAGTACTTC.